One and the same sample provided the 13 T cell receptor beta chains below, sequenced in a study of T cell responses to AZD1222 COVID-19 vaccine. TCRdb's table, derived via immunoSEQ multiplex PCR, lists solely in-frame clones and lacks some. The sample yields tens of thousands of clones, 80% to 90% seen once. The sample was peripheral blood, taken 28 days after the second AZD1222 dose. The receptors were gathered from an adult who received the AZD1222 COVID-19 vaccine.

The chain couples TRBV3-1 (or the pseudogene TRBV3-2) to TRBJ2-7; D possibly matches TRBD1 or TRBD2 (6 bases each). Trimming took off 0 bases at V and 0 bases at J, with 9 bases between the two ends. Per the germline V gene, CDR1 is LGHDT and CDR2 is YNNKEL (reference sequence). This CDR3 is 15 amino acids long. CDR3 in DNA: TGTGCCAGCAGCCAAGACCGGGGGCCCTCCTACGAGCAGTACTTC. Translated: CASSQDRGPSYEQYF.

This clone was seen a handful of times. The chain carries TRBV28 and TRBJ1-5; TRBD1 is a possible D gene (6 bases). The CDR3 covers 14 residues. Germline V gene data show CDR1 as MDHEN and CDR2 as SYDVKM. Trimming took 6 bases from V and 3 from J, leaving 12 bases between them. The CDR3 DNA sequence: TGTGCCAGCAGACAGGGTTTTATCAATCAGCCCCAGCATTTT. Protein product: CASRQGFINQPQHF.

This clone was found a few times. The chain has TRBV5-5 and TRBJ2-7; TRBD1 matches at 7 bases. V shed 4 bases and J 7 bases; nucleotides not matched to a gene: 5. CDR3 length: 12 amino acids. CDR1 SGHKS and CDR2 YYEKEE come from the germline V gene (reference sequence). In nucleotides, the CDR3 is TGTGCCAGCAGCCAAACAGGGGAGGAGCAGTACTTC. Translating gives CASSQTGEEQYF.

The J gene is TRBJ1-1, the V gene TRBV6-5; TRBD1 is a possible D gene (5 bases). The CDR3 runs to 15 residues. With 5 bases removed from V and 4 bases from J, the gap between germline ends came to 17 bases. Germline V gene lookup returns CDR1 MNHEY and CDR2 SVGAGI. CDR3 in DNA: TGTGCCAGCAGTCCGACGTTGGGGGAAATCACTGAAGCTTTCTTT. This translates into CASSPTLGEITEAFF.

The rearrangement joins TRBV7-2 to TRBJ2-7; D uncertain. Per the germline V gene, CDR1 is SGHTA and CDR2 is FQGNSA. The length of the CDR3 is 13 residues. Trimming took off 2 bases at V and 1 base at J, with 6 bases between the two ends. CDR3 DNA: TGTGCCAGCAGCTTAACTTTGTCCTACGAGCAGTACTTC. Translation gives CASSLTLSYEQYF.

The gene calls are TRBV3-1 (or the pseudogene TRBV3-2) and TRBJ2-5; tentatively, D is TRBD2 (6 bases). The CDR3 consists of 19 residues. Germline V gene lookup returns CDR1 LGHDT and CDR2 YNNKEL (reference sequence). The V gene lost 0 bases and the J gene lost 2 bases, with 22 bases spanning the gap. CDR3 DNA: TGTGCCAGCAGCCAAGATCGAGCCCTTGGGAGGCGAGGGCAAGAGACCCAGTACTTC. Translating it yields CASSQDRALGRRGQETQYF.

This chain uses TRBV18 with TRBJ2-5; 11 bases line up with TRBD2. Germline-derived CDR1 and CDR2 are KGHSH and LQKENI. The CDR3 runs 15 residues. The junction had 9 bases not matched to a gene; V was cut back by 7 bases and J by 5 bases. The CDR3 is CASFPGLAVTETQYF. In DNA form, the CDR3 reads TGTGCCAGCTTTCCGGGACTAGCGGTGACCGAGACCCAGTACTTC.

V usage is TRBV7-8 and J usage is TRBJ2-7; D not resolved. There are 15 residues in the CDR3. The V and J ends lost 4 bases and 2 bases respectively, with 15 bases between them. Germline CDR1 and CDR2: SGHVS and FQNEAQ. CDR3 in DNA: TGTGCCAGCAGCTCGGGCCCAGTCCCCACCTACGAGCAGTACTTC. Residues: CASSSGPVPTYEQYF.

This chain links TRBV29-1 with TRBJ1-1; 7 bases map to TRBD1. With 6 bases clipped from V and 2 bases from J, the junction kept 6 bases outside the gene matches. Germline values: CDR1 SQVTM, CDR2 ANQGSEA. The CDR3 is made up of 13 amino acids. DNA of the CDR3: TGCAGCGTGAGGAGACAGGGAAACACTGAAGCTTTCTTT. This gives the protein CSVRRQGNTEAFF. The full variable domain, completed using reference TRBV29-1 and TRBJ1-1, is SAVISQKPSRDICQRGTSLTIQCQVDSQVTMMFWYRQQPGQSLTLIATANQGSEATYESGFVIDKFPISRPNLTFSTLTVSNMSPEDSSIYLCSVRRQGNTEAFFGQGTRLTVV.

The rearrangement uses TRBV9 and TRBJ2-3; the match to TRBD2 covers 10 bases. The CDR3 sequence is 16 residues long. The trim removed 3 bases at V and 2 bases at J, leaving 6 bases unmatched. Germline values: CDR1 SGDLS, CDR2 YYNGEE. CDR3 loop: CASSDLAGAITDTQYF. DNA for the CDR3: TGTGCCAGCAGCGATCTAGCGGGGGCCATCACAGATACGCAGTATTTT.

CDR3 sequence: CASSPRGGIVGELFF. In nucleotides, the CDR3 is TGTGCCAGCTCACCACGCGGGGGTATCGTCGGGGAGCTGTTTTTT. The rearrangement links TRBV18 to TRBJ2-2, with 7 bases identical to TRBD2. Trimming removed 1 base from V and 7 bases from J; junction bases left unmatched: 6. Looked up from germline, CDR1 is KGHSH and CDR2 is LQKENI. The CDR3 runs 15 residues.

This CDR3 reads CASSNGMNTEAFF. CDR3 in DNA: TGTGCCAGCAGTAATGGGATGAACACTGAAGCTTTCTTT. V is TRBV11-3 and J is TRBJ1-1; D gene unclear. V shed 6 bases and J shed 0 bases, with 8 bases lying between them. The germline V gene encodes CDR1 SGHNT and CDR2 YENEEA. This CDR3 is built from 13 residues. The whole variable domain, filled in from reference TRBV11-3 and TRBJ1-1, reads EAGVVQSPRYKIIEKKQPVAFWCNPISGHNTLYWYLQNLGQGPELLIRYENEEAVDDSQLPKDRFSAERLKGVDSTLKIQPAELGDSAVYLCASSNGMNTEAFFGQGTRLTVV.

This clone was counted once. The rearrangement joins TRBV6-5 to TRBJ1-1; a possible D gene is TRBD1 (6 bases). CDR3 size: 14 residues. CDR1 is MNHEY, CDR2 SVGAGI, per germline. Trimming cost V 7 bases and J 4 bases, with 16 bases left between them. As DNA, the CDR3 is TGTGCCAGCATTAGTCAGGGGAGTAGCACTGAAGCTTTCTTT. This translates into CASISQGSSTEAFF.